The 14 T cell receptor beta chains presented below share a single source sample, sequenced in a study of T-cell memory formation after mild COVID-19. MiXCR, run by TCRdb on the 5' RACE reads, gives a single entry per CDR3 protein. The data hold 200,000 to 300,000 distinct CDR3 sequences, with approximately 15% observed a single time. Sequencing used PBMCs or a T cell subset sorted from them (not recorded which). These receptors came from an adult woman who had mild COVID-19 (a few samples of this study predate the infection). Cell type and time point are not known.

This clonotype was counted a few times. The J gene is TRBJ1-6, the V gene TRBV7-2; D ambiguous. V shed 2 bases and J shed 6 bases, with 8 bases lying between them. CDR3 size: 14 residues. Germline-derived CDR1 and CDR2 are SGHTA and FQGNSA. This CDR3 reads CASSLRQSNSPLHF. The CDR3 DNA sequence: TGTGCCAGCAGCTTACGGCAGTCTAATTCACCCCTCCACTTT.

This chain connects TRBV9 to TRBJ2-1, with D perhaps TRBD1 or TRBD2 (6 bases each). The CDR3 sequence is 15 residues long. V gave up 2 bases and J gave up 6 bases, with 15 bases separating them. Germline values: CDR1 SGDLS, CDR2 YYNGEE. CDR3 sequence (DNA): TGTGCCAGCAGCGTTCTAGCGTGGGGGCCCAATGAGCAGTTCTTC. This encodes CASSVLAWGPNEQFF.

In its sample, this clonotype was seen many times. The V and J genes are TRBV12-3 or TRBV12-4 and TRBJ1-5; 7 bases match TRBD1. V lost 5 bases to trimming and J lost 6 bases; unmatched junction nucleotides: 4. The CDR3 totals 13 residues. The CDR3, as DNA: TGTGCCAGCAGTAACAGGGGTGGTCAGCCCCAGCATTTT. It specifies CASSNRGGQPQHF.

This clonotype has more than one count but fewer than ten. The CDR3 sequence is CSAYTGGYEQYF. The CDR3 nucleotides read TGCAGTGCGTATACTGGGGGCTACGAGCAGTACTTC. The chain joins TRBV20-1 to TRBJ2-7, with D perhaps TRBD1 or TRBD2 (5 bases each). CDR1 and CDR2 (germline): DFQATT, SNEGSKA (reference sequence). The CDR3 consists of 12 residues. Trimming took off 6 bases at V and 3 bases at J, with 12 bases between the two ends.

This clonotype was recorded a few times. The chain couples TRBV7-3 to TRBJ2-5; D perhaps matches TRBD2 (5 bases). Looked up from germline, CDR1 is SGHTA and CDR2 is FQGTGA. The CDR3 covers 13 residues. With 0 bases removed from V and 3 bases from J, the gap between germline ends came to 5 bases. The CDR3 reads CASSLTREETQYF. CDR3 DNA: TGTGCCAGCAGCTTAACGAGGGAAGAGACCCAGTACTTC.

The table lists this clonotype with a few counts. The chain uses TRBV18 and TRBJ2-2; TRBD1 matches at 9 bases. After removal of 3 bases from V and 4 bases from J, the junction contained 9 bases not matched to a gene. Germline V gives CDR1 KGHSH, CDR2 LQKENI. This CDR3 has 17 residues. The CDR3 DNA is TGTGCCAGCTCACCGCTCGGGGACAGGGCTTCCACCGGGGAGCTGTTTTTT. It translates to CASSPLGDRASTGELFF.

The CDR3 is CASSADWATGELFF. In nucleotides, the CDR3 is TGTGCCAGCAGCGCCGACTGGGCCACCGGGGAGCTGTTTTTT. The gene calls are TRBV7-9 and TRBJ2-2; D ambiguous. The CDR3 spans 14 residues. V lost 5 bases and J lost 4, with 11 bases in between. CDR1 and CDR2 from the germline V gene are SEHNR and FQNEAQ (reference sequence). The full variable domain, in which reference TRBV7-9 and TRBJ2-2 provide the parts outside the CDR3, is DTGVSQNPRHKITKRGQNVTFRCDPISEHNRLYWYRQTLGQGPEFLTYFQNEAQLEKSRLLSDRFSAERPKGSFSTLEIQRTEQGDSAMYLCASSADWATGELFFGEGSRLTVL.

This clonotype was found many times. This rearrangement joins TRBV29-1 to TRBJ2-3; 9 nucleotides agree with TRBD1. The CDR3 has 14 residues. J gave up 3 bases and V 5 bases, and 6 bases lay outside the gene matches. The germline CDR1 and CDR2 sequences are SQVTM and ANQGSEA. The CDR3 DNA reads TGCAGCGTTACAGGGGGCTTGTTTACAGATACGCAGTATTTT. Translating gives CSVTGGLFTDTQYF.

This chain's CDR3 is CASSLEGGSYNEQFF. Here the CDR3 DNA reads TGTGCCAGCAGCTTAGAGGGGGGGTCCTACAATGAGCAGTTCTTC. V usage is TRBV7-2 and J usage is TRBJ2-1, with D maybe TRBD2 (7 bases). CDR1 and CDR2 from the germline V gene are SGHTA and FQGNSA. The CDR3 is 15 amino acids. Trimming took 1 base from V and 1 from J, leaving 8 bases between them.

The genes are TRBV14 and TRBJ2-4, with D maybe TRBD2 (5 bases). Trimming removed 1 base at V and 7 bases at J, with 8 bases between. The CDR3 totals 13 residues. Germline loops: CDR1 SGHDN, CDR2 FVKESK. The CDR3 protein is CASSQGSGNIQYF. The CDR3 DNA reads TGTGCCAGCAGCCAAGGGTCGGGGAACATTCAGTACTTC.

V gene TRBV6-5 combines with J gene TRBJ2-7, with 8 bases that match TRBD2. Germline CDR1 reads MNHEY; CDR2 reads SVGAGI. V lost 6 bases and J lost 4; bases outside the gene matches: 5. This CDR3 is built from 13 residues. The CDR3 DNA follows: TGTGCCAGCAGATTACAGCGGGGGTACGAGCAGTACTTC. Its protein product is CASRLQRGYEQYF.

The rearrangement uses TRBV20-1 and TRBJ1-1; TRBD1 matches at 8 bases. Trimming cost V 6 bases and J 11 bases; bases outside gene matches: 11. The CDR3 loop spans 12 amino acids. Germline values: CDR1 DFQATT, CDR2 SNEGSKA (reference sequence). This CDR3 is CSAERRQGRAFF. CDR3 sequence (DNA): TGCAGTGCCGAACGTCGACAGGGGCGGGCTTTCTTT.

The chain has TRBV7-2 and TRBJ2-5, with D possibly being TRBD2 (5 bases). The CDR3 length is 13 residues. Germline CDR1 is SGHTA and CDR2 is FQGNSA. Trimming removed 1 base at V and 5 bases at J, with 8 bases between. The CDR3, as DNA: TGTGCCAGCAGCTTAGGAGCGGCGGAGACCCAGTACTTC. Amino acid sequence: CASSLGAAETQYF.

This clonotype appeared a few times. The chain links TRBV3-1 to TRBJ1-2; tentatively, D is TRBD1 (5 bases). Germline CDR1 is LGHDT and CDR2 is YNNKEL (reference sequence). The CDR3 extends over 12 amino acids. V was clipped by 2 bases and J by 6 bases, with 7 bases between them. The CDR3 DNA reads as TGTGCCAGCAGCCAATCAGGGCATGGCTACACCTTC. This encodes CASSQSGHGYTF.